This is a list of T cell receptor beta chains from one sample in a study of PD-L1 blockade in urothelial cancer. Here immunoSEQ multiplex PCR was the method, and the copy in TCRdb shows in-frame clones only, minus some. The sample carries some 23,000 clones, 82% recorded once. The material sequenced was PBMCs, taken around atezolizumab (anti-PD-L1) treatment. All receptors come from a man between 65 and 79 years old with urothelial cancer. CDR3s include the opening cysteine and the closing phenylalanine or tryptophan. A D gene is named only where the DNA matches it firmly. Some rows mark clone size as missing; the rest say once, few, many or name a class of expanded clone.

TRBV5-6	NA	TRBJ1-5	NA	CASSLDGSRPQHF	TGTGCCAGCAGCTTGGATGGGAGTCGGCCCCAGCATTTT
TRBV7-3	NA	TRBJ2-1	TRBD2	CASSLGTNNEQFF	TGTGCCAGCAGTCTCGGGACTAACAATGAGCAGTTCTTC
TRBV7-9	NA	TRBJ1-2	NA	CASSPQGLYGYTF	TGTGCCAGCAGTCCACAGGGATTATATGGCTACACCTTC
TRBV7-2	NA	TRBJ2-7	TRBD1	CASSRDSQSSYEQYF	TGTGCCAGCAGCCGGGACAGCCAAAGCTCCTACGAGCAGTACTTC
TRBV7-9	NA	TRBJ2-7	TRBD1	CASSHLGTGGSYEQYF	TGTGCCAGCAGCCATCTTGGGACAGGGGGCTCCTACGAGCAGTACTTC
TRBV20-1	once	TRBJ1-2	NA	CSARASGQHTF	TGCAGTGCTAGAGCCTCAGGACAGCACACCTTC
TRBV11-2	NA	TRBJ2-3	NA	CASSLDLGTDTQYF	TGTGCCAGCAGCTTAGATCTTGGCACAGATACGCAGTATTTT
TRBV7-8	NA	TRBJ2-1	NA	CASSLVQGIGLNEQFF	TGTGCCAGCAGCTTAGTCCAGGGAATAGGTCTGAATGAGCAGTTCTTC
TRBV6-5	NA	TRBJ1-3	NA	CASSYSSSSGNTIYF	TGTGCCAGCAGTTACTCGTCGAGCTCTGGAAACACCATATATTTT
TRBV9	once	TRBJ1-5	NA	CASSVGNRAGEPQHF	TGTGCCAGCAGCGTAGGCAACAGGGCAGGGGAGCCCCAGCATTTT
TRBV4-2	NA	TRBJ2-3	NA	CASSQDPTKFTDTQYF	TGTGCCAGCAGCCAAGATCCGACTAAGTTCACAGATACGCAGTATTTT
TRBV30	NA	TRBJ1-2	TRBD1	CAWSRDRADGYTF	TGTGCCTGGAGTAGGGACAGGGCGGATGGCTACACCTTC
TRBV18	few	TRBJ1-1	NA	CASSLTDTEAFF	TGTGCCAGCTCACTGACAGATACCGAAGCTTTCTTT